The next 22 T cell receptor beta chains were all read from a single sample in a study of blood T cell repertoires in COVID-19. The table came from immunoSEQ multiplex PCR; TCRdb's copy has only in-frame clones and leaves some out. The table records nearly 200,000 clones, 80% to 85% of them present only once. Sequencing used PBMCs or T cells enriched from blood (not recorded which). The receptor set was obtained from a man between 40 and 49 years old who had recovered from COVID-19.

As DNA, the CDR3 is TGCGCCAGCAGCCTAACTAGCGGTCCCTACAATGAGCAGTTCTTC. Amino acid sequence: CASSLTSGPYNEQFF. The chain links TRBV5-1 to TRBJ2-1, with 8 bases lining up with TRBD2. V was pared by 4 bases and J by 2 bases, with 5 bases of the junction left unmatched. Looked up from germline, CDR1 is SGHRS and CDR2 is YFSETQ. The CDR3 is 15 amino acids.

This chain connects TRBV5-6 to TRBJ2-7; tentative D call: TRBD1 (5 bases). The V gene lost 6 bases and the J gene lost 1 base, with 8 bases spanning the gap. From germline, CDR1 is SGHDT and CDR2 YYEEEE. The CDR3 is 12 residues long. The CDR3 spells CASNYRSYEQYF. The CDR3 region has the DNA TGTGCCAGCAACTACAGGTCCTACGAGCAGTACTTC.

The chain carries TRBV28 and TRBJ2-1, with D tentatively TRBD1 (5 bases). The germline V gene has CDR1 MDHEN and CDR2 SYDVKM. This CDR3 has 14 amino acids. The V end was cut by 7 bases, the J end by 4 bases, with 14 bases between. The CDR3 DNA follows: TGTGCCAGCATCGGGCAGCAGGGATACAATGAGCAGTTCTTC. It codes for CASIGQQGYNEQFF.

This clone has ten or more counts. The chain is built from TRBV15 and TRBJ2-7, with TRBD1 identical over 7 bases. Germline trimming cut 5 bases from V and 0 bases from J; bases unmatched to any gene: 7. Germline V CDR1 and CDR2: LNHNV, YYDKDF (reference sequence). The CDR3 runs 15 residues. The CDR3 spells CATSGRTGNSYEQYF. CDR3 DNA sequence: TGTGCCACCAGCGGTCGGACAGGAAACTCCTACGAGCAGTACTTC. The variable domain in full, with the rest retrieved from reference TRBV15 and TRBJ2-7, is DAMVIQNPRYQVTQFGKPVTLSCSQTLNHNVMYWYQQKSSQAPKLLFHYYDKDFNNEADTPDNFQSRRPNTSFCFLDIRSPGLGDTAMYLCATSGRTGNSYEQYFGPGTRLTVT.

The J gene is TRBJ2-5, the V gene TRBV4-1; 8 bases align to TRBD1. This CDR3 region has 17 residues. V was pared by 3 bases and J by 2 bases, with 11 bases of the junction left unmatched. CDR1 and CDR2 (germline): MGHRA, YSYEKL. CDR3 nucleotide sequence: TGCGCCAGCAGCCAGCCTCAAGACAGGGGCCTACAAGAGACCCAGTACTTC. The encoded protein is CASSQPQDRGLQETQYF.

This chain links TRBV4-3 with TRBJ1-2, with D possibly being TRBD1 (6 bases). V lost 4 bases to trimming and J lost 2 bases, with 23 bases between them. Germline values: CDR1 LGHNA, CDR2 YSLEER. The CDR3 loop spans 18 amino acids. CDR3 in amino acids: CASSREADRPNWNYGYTF. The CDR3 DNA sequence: TGCGCCAGCAGCCGAGAGGCAGACAGGCCCAATTGGAACTATGGCTACACCTTC.

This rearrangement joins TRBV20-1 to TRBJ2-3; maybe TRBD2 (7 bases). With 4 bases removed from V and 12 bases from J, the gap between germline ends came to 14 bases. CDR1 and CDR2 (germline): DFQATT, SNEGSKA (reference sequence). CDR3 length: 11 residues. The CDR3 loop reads CSAKGGASQYF. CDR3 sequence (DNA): TGCAGTGCTAAGGGGGGGGCGTCACAGTATTTT.

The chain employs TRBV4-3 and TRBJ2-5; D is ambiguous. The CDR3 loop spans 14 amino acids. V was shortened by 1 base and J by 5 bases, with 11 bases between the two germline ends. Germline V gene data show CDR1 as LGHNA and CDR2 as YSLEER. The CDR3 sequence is CASSQGLGWETQYF. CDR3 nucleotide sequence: TGCGCCAGCAGCCAAGGGCTCGGGTGGGAGACCCAGTACTTC.

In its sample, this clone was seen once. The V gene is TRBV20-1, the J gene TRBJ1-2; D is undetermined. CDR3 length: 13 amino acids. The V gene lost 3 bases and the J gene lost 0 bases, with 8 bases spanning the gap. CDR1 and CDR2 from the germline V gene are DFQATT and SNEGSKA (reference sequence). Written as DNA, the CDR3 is TGCAGTGCTAGTACAGAAGCTAACTATGGCTACACCTTC. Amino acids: CSASTEANYGYTF.

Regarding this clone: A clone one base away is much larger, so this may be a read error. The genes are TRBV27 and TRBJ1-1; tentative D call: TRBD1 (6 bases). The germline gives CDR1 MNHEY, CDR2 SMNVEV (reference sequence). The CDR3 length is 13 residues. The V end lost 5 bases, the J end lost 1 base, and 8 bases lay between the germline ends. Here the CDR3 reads CASSQQGNTEAFF. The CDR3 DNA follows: TGTGCCAGCAGTCAACAGGGGAACACTGAAGCTTTCTTT.

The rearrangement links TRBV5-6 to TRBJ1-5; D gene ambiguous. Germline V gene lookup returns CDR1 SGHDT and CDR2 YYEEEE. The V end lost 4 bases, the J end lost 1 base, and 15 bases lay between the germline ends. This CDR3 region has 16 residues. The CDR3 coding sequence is TGTGCCAGCAGCCGATGGCGGCTGTCCAGCAATCAGCCCCAGCATTTT. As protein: CASSRWRLSSNQPQHF.

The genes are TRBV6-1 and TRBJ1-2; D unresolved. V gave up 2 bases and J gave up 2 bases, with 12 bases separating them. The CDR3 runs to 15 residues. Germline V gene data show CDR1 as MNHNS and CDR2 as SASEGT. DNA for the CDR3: TGTGCCAGCAGTGAATTGGTCGCAGAAAACTATGGCTACACCTTC. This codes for CASSELVAENYGYTF.

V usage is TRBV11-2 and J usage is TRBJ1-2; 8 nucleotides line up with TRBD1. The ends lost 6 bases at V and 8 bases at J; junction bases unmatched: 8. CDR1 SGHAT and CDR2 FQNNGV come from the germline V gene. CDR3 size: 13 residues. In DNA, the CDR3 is TGTGCCAGCAGTGACAGGGGAATCGGCGGCTACACCTTC. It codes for CASSDRGIGGYTF.

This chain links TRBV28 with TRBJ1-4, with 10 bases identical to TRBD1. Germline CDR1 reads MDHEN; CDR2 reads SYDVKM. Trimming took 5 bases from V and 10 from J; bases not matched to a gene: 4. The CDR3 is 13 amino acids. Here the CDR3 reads CASSPGQGLKLFF. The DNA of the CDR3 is TGTGCCAGCAGTCCGGGACAGGGGCTAAAACTGTTTTTT. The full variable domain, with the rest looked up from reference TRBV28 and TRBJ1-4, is DVKVTQSSRYLVKRTGEKVFLECVQDMDHENMFWYRQDPGLGLRLIYFSYDVKMKEKGDIPEGYSVSREKKERFSLILESASTNQTSMYLCASSPGQGLKLFFGSGTQLSVL.

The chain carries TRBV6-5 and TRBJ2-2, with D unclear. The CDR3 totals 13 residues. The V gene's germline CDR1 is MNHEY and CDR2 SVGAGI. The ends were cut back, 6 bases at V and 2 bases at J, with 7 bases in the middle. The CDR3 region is CASRTINTGELFF. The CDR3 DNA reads TGTGCCAGCAGAACAATTAACACCGGGGAGCTGTTTTTT.

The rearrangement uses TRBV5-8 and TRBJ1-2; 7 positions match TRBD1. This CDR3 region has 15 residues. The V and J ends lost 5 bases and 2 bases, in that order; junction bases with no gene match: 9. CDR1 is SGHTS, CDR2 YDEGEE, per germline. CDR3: CASRPGGGTNYGYTF. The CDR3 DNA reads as TGTGCCAGCAGGCCGGGAGGGGGCACCAACTATGGCTACACCTTC.

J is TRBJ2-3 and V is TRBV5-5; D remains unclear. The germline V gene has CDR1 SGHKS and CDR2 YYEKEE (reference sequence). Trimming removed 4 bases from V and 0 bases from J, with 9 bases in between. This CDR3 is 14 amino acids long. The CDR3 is CASSPLTSTDTQYF. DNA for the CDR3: TGTGCCAGCAGCCCGCTTACTAGCACAGATACGCAGTATTTT.

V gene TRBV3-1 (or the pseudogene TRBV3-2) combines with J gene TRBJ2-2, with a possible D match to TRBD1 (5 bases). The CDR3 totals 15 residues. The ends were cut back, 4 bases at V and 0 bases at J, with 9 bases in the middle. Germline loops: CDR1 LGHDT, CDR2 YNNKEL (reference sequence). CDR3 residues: CASSPRGSNTGELFF. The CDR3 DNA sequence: TGTGCCAGCAGCCCAAGGGGCTCGAACACCGGGGAGCTGTTTTTT.

For the CDR3, the DNA is TGTGCCAGCTCCCAGGGAGGGCTCGGCTACACCTTC. This codes for CASSQGGLGYTF. The J gene is TRBJ1-2, the V gene TRBV18; a weak D match, TRBD1 (5 bases). Between the trimmed V and J ends, which lost 6 bases and 8 bases, there was a span of 13 bases. Germline assignment: CDR1 KGHSH and CDR2 LQKENI. The CDR3 spans 12 residues.

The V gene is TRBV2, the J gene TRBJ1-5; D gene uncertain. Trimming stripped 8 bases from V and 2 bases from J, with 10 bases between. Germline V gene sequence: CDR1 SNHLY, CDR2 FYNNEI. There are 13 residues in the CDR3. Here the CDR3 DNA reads TGTGCCAGCGCATGGCAAGGCAATCAGCCCCAGCATTTT. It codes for CASAWQGNQPQHF.

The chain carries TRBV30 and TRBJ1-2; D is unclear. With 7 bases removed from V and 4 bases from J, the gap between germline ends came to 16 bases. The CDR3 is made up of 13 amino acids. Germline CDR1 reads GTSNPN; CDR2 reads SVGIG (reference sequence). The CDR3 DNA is TGTGCCTTAATTAATTTCCCTCTCTATGGCTACACCTTC. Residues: CALINFPLYGYTF.

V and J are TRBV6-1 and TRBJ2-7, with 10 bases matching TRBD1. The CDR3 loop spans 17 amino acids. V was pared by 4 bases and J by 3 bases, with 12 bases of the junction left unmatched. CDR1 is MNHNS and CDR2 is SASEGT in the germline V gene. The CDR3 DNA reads TGTGCCAGCAGTGCCCAACCGGGACAGGGGTCCAGCTACGAGCAGTACTTC. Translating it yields CASSAQPGQGSSYEQYF.